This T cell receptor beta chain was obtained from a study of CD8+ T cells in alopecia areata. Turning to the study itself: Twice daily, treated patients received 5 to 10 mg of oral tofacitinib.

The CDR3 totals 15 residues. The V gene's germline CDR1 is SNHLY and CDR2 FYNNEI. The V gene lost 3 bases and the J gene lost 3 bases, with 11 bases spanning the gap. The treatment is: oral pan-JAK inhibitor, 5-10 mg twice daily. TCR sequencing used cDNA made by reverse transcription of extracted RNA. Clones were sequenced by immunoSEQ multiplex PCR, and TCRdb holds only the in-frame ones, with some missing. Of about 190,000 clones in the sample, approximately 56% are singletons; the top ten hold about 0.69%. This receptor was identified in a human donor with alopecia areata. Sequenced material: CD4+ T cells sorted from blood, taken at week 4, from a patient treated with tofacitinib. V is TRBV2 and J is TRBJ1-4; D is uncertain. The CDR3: CASSDEGTANEKLFF. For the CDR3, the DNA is TGTGCCAGCAGTGATGAGGGTACGGCTAATGAAAAACTGTTTTTT. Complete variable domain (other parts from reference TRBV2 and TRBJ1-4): EPEVTQTPSHQVTQMGQEVILRCVPISNHLYFYWYRQILGQKVEFLVSFYNNEISEKSEIFDDQFSVERPDGSNFTLKIRSTKLEDSAMYFCASSDEGTANEKLFFGSGTQLSVL.